This TCR beta chain was identified in a study of blood T cells in healthy people across ages. Using a J-beta primer mix together with a sample-barcoded 5' primer, a second PCR was run for roughly 7 to 11 cycles. TCRdb reanalysed the 5' RACE reads using MiXCR and keeps one entry per CDR3 protein. This table holds approximately 1.5 million distinct CDR3 sequences, 30% to 35% found once. The junction had 7 bases not matched to a gene; V was cut back by 6 bases and J by 2 bases. The CDR3 length is 14 residues. In germline, CDR1 is DFQATT, CDR2 SNEGSKA (reference sequence). The specimen was blood. This receptor was obtained from a woman aged 25 to 39 in good health. V usage is TRBV20-1 and J usage is TRBJ2-3; 8 bases match TRBD2. The CDR3 loop is CSAKGLDNTDTQYF. The DNA of the CDR3 is TGCAGTGCCAAGGGACTAGACAACACAGATACGCAGTATTTT.